This TCR beta chain was sequenced during a study of OX40 agonist ivuxolimab in advanced cancers. From germline, CDR1 is GTSNPN and CDR2 SVGIG (reference sequence). The CDR3 is 14 residues long. V lost 5 bases to trimming and J lost 0 bases; unmatched junction nucleotides: 7. Assay used: immunoSEQ multiplex PCR; TCRdb lists only in-frame clones, some missing. The sample contains 70,000 or so clones, roughly 90% of which appear only once. This TCR came from an adult with an advanced solid tumor such as melanoma, head and neck, liver or kidney cancer. The material was CD4+ or CD8+ T cells sorted from blood, obtained in a trial of the OX40 agonist ivuxolimab. The J gene is TRBJ2-7, the V gene TRBV30; 7 nucleotides match TRBD1. The CDR3 loop is CAWGGRDSSYEQYF. The CDR3 coding sequence is TGTGCCTGGGGTGGCAGGGACAGCTCCTACGAGCAGTACTTC.